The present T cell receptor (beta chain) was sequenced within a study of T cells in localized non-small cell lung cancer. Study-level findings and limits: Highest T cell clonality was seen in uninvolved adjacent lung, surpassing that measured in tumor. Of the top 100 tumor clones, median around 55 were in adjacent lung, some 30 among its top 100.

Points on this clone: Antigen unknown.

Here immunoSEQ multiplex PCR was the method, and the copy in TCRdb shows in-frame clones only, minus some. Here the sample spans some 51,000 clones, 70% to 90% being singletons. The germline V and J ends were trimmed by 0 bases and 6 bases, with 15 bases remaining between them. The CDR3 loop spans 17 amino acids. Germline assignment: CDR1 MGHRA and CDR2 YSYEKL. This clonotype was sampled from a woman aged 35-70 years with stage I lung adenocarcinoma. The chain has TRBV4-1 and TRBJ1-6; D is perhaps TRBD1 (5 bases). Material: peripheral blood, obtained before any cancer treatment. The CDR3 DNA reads TGCGCCAGCAGCCAAGATCAATCGGGGGTTGTTAATTCACCCCTCCACTTT. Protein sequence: CASSQDQSGVVNSPLHF.